The rows below give T cell receptor beta chains drawn from one sample of a study of blood T cell repertoires in COVID-19. This table comes from immunoSEQ multiplex PCR, and its TCRdb copy is limited to in-frame clones, with some not included. The sample yields roughly 49,000 clones, approximately 88% seen once. The sample taken for sequencing was peripheral blood. The receptor source for this set is a human donor in a cohort sampled during active COVID-19. Both conserved end residues are trimmed from each CDR3.

>TRBV14
ASSPTGSLSLYGYT
>TRBV29-1
SVGSWDTQY
>TRBV28
ASSLGGARDEKLF
>TRBV25-1
ASSGPRDRASQNTEAF
>TRBV29-1
SVEHGGSGNTIY
>TRBV18
ASSPDLAGTDTQY
>TRBV19
ASSKGQGTYSNQPQH
>TRBV9
ASSPWASDQETQY
>TRBV5-1
ASSLLVAGGTDTQY
>TRBV12-3/TRBV12-4
ASTQRNQPQH
>TRBV5-4
ASSSGTSGWETQY
>TRBV29-1
SVEQGATDTQY
>TRBV6-2/TRBV6-3
ASSLGSAKGDTQY
>TRBV27
ASSLWTSGVTDTQY
>TRBV28
ASSLRQVNEKLF
>TRBV30
AWKADSHNEQF
>TRBV5-1
ASSLNGLGSSAYNEQF
>TRBV5-6
ASSEQVYNYGYT
>TRBV10-2
ASSGTGGSTDTQY
>TRBV5-4
ASSLAGGLSNTGELF
>TRBV7-2
ASNGGTGVRTGELF
>TRBV7-8
ASSFNRGRTDTQY
>TRBV11-3
ASSLQGKDTGELF
>TRBV5-1
ASSLEGLAGDRETQY
>TRBV6-5
ASSHRGPGYEQY
>TRBV7-2
ASSLGFGLAGGGETQY
>TRBV7-8
ASSLSLLYQETQY
>TRBV18
ASSPNRRTGPEAF
>TRBV7-8
ASSRIATGANYGYT
>TRBV4-2
ASSARQGAQDEQY